The entry below describes one T cell receptor (beta chain). This sample is part of a study of blood T cell repertoires in COVID-19. The wider study: PBMCs, B-cell-depleted T cells, or T cells provided the cDNA or gDNA that made up the material.

Original handling: Quantification of nucleated cells was approximated via reference gene primer amplification. Measured with immunoSEQ multiplex PCR; TCRdb has only the in-frame clones, and not every one. That table is the source of V, J and clone size, and D and trimming were worked out from the DNA. This sample has roughly 250,000 clones, with around 90% found just once. The CDR3 has 15 residues. V was clipped by 3 bases and J by 1 base; unmatched bases: 5. The germline CDR1 and CDR2 sequences are LNHDA and SQIVND (reference sequence). The clonotype comes from a woman aged 18-35 years who had recovered from COVID-19. The gene calls are TRBV19 and TRBJ2-7; 8 bases match TRBD2. Input material: PBMCs or T cells enriched from blood (not recorded which). CDR3 sequence: CASSIAGGVSYEQYF. CDR3 coding DNA: TGTGCCAGTAGTATTGCGGGGGGCGTATCCTACGAGCAGTACTTC.